This record looks at one TCR beta chain sequence and its context. The entry originates in a study of T cell changes during pregnancy in multiple sclerosis. This CDR3 has 14 residues. Germline loops: CDR1 SGHVS, CDR2 FQNEAQ. V dropped 5 bases and J dropped 7 bases, with 18 bases sitting between them. Here immunoSEQ multiplex PCR was the method, and the copy in TCRdb shows in-frame clones only, minus some. The sample holds some 46,000 clones, roughly 92% seen once. The receptor was derived from a female donor with multiple sclerosis, enrolled in a pregnancy study. Sequenced material: CD4+ T cells from peripheral blood mononuclear cells, taken after pregnancy. The rearrangement joins TRBV7-8 to TRBJ2-7, with no clear D. CDR3 sequence (DNA): TGTGCCAGCAGCCCAGGTCATGTGATGAGTGAGCAGTACTTC. Encoded protein: CASSPGHVMSEQYF.